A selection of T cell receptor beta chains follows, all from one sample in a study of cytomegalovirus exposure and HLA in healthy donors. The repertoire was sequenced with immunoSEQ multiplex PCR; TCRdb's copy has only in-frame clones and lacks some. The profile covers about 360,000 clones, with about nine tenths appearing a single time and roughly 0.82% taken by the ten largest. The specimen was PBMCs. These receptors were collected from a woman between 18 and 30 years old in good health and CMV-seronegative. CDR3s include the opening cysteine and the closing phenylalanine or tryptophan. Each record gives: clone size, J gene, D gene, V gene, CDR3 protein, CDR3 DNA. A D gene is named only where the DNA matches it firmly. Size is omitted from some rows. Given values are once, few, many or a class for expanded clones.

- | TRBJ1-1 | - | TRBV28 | CASSDPVGGGNTEAFF | TGTGCCAGCAGCGACCCGGTGGGGGGTGGAAACACTGAAGCTTTCTTT
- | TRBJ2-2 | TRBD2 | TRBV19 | CASSPWGTSPGELFF | TGTGCCAGTAGTCCGTGGGGGACTAGCCCCGGGGAGCTGTTTTTT
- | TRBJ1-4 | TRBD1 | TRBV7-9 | CASRVTGANEKLFF | TGTGCCAGCAGGGTGACAGGGGCTAATGAAAAACTGTTTTTT
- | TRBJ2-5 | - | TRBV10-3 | CAISGGPKTQYF | TGTGCCATCAGTGGGGGGCCGAAGACCCAGTACTTC
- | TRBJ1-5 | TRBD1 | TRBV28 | CASSEQGAIQPQHF | TGTGCCAGCAGTGAACAGGGGGCCATTCAGCCCCAGCATTTT
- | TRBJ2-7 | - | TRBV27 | CASGLTLLEQYF | TGTGCCAGCGGACTAACCCTCCTCGAGCAGTACTTC
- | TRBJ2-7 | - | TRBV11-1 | CASSPGLKGLEQYF | TGTGCCAGCAGTCCGGGACTTAAGGGCCTCGAGCAGTACTTC
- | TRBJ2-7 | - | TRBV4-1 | CASSQDPQGTREQYF | TGCGCCAGCAGCCAAGATCCCCAGGGAACGCGCGAGCAGTACTTC
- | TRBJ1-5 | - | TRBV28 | CASSLQGRYQPQHF | TGTGCCAGCAGTTTACAGGGGCGTTATCAGCCCCAGCATTTT
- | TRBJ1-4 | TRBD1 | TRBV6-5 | CASSASGTGNEKLFF | TGTGCCAGCAGTGCGTCCGGGACAGGGAATGAAAAACTGTTTTTT
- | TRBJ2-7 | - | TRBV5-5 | CASSLGAPIYEQYF | TGTGCCAGCAGCTTAGGGGCCCCCATCTACGAGCAGTACTTC
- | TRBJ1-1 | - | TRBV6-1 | CASSVRTRGTEAFF | TGTGCCAGCAGTGTCCGTACCAGGGGCACTGAAGCTTTCTTT
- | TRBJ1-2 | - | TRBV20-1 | CSARDRVGYTF | TGCAGTGCTAGAGATCGCGTGGGCTACACCTTC
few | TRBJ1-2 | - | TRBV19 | CASHNEEHFYGYTF | TGTGCCAGCCATAATGAGGAACACTTCTATGGCTACACCTTC
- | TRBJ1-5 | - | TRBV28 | CASSPTTPAGNQPQHF | TGTGCCAGCAGCCCCACCACCCCGGCGGGCAATCAGCCCCAGCATTTT
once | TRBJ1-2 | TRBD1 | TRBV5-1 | CASSSGQGDSYGYTF | TGCGCCAGCAGCTCGGGACAGGGGGATTCCTATGGCTACACCTTC
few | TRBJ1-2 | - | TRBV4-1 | CASSQQVGLNYGYTF | TGCGCCAGCAGCCAACAGGTTGGCCTCAACTATGGCTACACCTTC